The clone carrying this T cell receptor (beta chain) was detected once. There are 16 residues in the CDR3. V shed 6 bases, J shed 3 bases, and the junction held 10 bases outside the gene matches. The germline CDR1 and CDR2 sequences are SNHLY and FYNNEI. Produced via immunoSEQ multiplex PCR; TCRdb's table is partial and in-frame only. The repertoire has 780,000 or so clones, 55% to 75% of them found once; the top ten carry roughly 1.8%. This record comes from a study of shared clonotypes between healthy human individuals. The V and J genes are TRBV2 and TRBJ2-2; 7 nucleotides match TRBD2. The sample comprised memory CD4+ T cells sorted from blood. Documented subset: CD45RA-negative fraction. The receptor comes from a woman in her twenties or thirties in good health. CDR3 bases: TGTGCCAGCAGCGGGGGGAACAGTTTCTACACCGGGGAGCTGTTTTTT. Encoded protein: CASSGGNSFYTGELFF.